The present T cell receptor beta chain was sequenced within a study of PD-1 blockade in classical Hodgkin lymphoma. Assay: immunoSEQ multiplex PCR; the TCRdb copy retains only in-frame clones and omits some. The sample includes 35,000 or so clones, 76% of them seen just once. There are a few counts of this clone. The CDR3 length is 16 residues. Per the germline V gene, CDR1 is MGHRA and CDR2 is YSYEKL. After removal of 4 bases from V and 6 bases from J, the junction contained 5 bases not matched to a gene. All patients experienced relapse after autologous stem cell transplantation, and brentuximab vedotin exposure was variable.

Source: peripheral blood mononuclear cells (PBMCs), taken before the second cycle of nivolumab. V gene TRBV4-1 combines with J gene TRBJ2-1; 14 positions match TRBD2. The receptor's source is a human donor with classical Hodgkin lymphoma. CDR3 loop: CASSRRTSGGSNEQFF. The CDR3 region has the DNA TGCGCCAGCAGCCGCCGGACTAGCGGGGGGAGCAATGAGCAGTTCTTC.